The sequence of this TCR beta chain was determined in a study of regulatory T cells in long-lasting Graves disease. Germline assignment: CDR1 SGHRS and CDR2 YFSETQ. V lost 4 bases to trimming and J lost 7 bases, with 15 bases between them. CDR3 length: 14 residues. Assembly of TCR beta libraries relied on iRepertoire HTBI primers together with Arm-PCR of CDR3 regions. TCRdb called the multiplex PCR reads again in MiXCR, with one record for every CDR3 protein. The sample shows about 440,000 distinct CDR3 sequences, 15% to 20% of them seen only once. This clonotype was detected many times. Time point indicated: newly diagnosed GD, antithyroid drugs for less than 3 months. With RNA extracted from PBMCs as input, the TCR library was made. This sample also belongs to another study, concerning T cells in Graves' hyperthyroidism and ophthalmopathy.

The chain is built from TRBV5-1 and TRBJ2-1, with no clear D. The input for sequencing was peripheral blood mononuclear cells (PBMCs), taken at new diagnosis, from a patient treated with antithyroid drugs. This TCR came from a woman aged 25 to 39 with Graves disease. Here the CDR3 DNA reads TGCGCCAGCAGCACCCAGGACGGTGGGAATGAGCAGTTCTTC. Its translation is CASSTQDGGNEQFF.